The source of this TCR beta chain is a study of cytotoxic CD8 clonotypes in ibrutinib-treated CLL. Study in general: Response samples came after a median about 11 months of treatment, range 6 to 36. Whole-study results and caveats: Pretreatment clonality was elevated relative to age-matched healthy donors and paralleled circulating CD8+ T-cell counts.

Note on this clone: Antigen: not known.

V gave up 5 bases and J gave up 7 bases, with 11 bases separating them. The germline V gene has CDR1 SGHAT and CDR2 FQNNGV. This CDR3 contains 12 residues. The data were produced by immunoSEQ multiplex PCR, yet TCRdb's version contains in-frame clones alone and is incomplete. The data show 130,000 or so clones, 70% to 80% seen once. The sequences come from PBMCs, collected after 12 months of ibrutinib treatment. The chain recombines TRBV11-2 with TRBJ1-2; no reliable D call. This TCR was recovered from a human donor with chronic lymphocytic leukemia. CDR3 region: CASSRDLGGYTF. CDR3 nucleotides: TGTGCCAGCAGCCGTGATTTGGGTGGCTACACCTTC.